This is a list of T cell receptor beta chains from one sample in a study of blood T cell repertoires in COVID-19. TCRdb's copy holds only in-frame clones and misses some; the assay was immunoSEQ multiplex PCR. The table lists some 250,000 clones, approximately 90% of them singletons. The material sequenced was PBMCs or T cells enriched from blood (not recorded which). These TCRs come from a human donor in a cohort exposed to, infected with or recovered from COVID-19 (not recorded which). The donor label of this sample is uncertain. The CDR3 runs from the conserved cysteine through the conserved F or W. D genes are given only for firm matches. Only part of the rows carry a size: once, few, many, or a class if the clone is expanded.

14	TRBV19	-	TRBJ1-2	-	CATSPGTGTDGYTF	TGTGCCACCTCCCCAGGAACAGGGACGGATGGCTACACCTTC
19	TRBV5-1	-	TRBJ2-4	-	CASSFFSTSASGAKNIQYF	TGCGCCAGCAGCTTTTTCTCAACGAGTGCGTCAGGGGCCAAAAACATTCAGTACTTC
13	TRBV6-5	-	TRBJ1-5	-	CASSYRGGQPQHF	TGTGCCAGCAGTTACCGAGGTGGGCAGCCCCAGCATTTT
15	TRBV7-8	-	TRBJ1-3	-	CASSVRGPPGNTIYF	TGTGCCAGCAGCGTAAGGGGTCCCCCTGGAAACACCATATATTTT
14	TRBV18	TRBD1	TRBJ2-5	once	CASSPGQDQETQYF	TGTGCCAGCTCGCCTGGACAGGATCAAGAGACCCAGTACTTC
14	TRBV15	-	TRBJ1-2	once	CATSRDISGVGYTF	TGTGCCACCAGCAGAGACATCTCCGGGGTTGGCTACACCTTC
17	TRBV5-1	-	TRBJ1-6	-	CASSSAFGQPDNSPLHF	TGCGCCAGCAGCTCAGCTTTTGGACAGCCTGATAATTCACCCCTCCACTTT
17	TRBV13	-	TRBJ1-3	once	CASSLEGAADSGNTIYF	TGTGCCAGCAGCTTAGAAGGCGCCGCGGACTCTGGAAACACCATATATTTT
19	TRBV4-1	-	TRBJ1-3	-	CASSQGWFWHTNSGNTIYF	TGCGCCAGCAGCCAAGGATGGTTCTGGCACACTAACTCTGGAAACACCATATATTTT
14	TRBV2	TRBD2	TRBJ2-7	once	CASSLAGALYEQYF	TGTGCCAGCAGTCTAGCGGGGGCCCTCTACGAGCAGTACTTC
15	TRBV11-1	-	TRBJ2-7	-	CASSLGQGWPYEQYF	TGTGCCAGCAGCTTAGGGCAGGGATGGCCCTACGAGCAGTACTTC
15	TRBV7-6	TRBD1	TRBJ1-1	-	CASSLSPGQGTEAFF	TGTGCCAGCAGCTTATCCCCGGGACAGGGTACTGAAGCTTTCTTT
16	TRBV6-5	TRBD2	TRBJ2-3	few	CASSYSPAGGTDTQYF	TGTGCCAGCAGTTACTCTCCAGCGGGGGGCACAGATACGCAGTATTTT
13	TRBV4-1	-	TRBJ1-2	-	CASSQGGGDGYTF	TGCGCCAGCAGCCAGGGGGGGGGCGATGGCTACACCTTC
13	TRBV24-1	-	TRBJ1-6	-	CATSMGSGTPLHF	TGTGCCACCAGTATGGGTTCGGGTACACCCCTCCACTTT
17	TRBV5-4	-	TRBJ2-7	few	CASSLRVHRTNSYEQYF	TGTGCCAGCAGCTTGAGGGTCCACAGGACGAACTCCTACGAGCAGTACTTC
16	TRBV7-2	TRBD2	TRBJ2-3	-	CASSALAGGNTDTQYF	TGTGCCAGCAGCGCGCTAGCGGGGGGGAACACAGATACGCAGTATTTT
14	TRBV19	-	TRBJ1-2	few	CASSIPPSRGGYTF	TGTGCCAGTAGTATCCCCCCTTCTAGGGGGGGCTACACCTTC
13	TRBV11-2	TRBD1	TRBJ2-4	-	CASSLGQGYIQYF	TGTGCCAGCAGCCTTGGACAGGGTTACATTCAGTACTTC
14	TRBV30	-	TRBJ1-2	-	CAWSVRSSIYGYTF	TGTGCCTGGAGTGTCCGCAGTTCAATCTATGGCTACACCTTC
16	TRBV7-6	TRBD2	TRBJ2-3	-	CASSSLAGAFTDTQYF	TGTGCCAGCAGCTCCTTAGCGGGGGCTTTCACAGATACGCAGTATTTT
12	TRBV2	-	TRBJ1-1	-	CASRADNTEAFF	TGTGCCAGCAGAGCCGATAACACTGAAGCTTTCTTT
13	TRBV27	-	TRBJ2-1	-	CASRGSTYNEQFF	TGTGCCAGCAGAGGGAGCACCTACAATGAGCAGTTCTTC
15	TRBV7-2	TRBD2	TRBJ2-3	medium-sized	CASSPTSGGAGAQYF	TGTGCCAGCAGCCCGACTAGCGGGGGGGCCGGAGCGCAGTATTTT
14	TRBV7-9	TRBD1	TRBJ2-7	-	CASSRDRESYEQYF	TGTGCCAGCAGCCGTGACAGGGAATCCTACGAGCAGTACTTC
13	TRBV10-3	-	TRBJ1-1	-	CAISVRENTEAFF	TGTGCCATCAGTGTCAGGGAGAACACTGAAGCTTTCTTT
11	TRBV5-8	-	TRBJ1-5	once	CASSLDQPQHF	TGTGCCAGCAGCCTTGATCAGCCCCAGCATTTT
14	TRBV2	TRBD2	TRBJ2-1	-	CARGRLAGYNEQFF	TGTGCCAGAGGGCGGCTAGCGGGGTACAATGAGCAGTTCTTC
15	TRBV28	-	TRBJ1-2	-	CASSLGRGSLYGYTF	TGTGCCAGCAGTTTAGGGAGGGGCAGCCTCTATGGCTACACCTTC
15	TRBV11-2	TRBD1	TRBJ2-1	-	CASSLRVGQGDEQFF	TGTGCCAGCAGCTTAAGAGTGGGACAGGGAGATGAGCAGTTCTTC
11	TRBV6-6	-	TRBJ1-1	-	CAGETGHEAFF	TGTGCCGGAGAAACAGGCCACGAAGCTTTCTTT
17	TRBV19	-	TRBJ2-2	-	CASMGLAAAANTGELFF	TGTGCCAGTATGGGTCTCGCCGCGGCCGCGAACACCGGGGAGCTGTTTTTT
14	TRBV7-2	-	TRBJ1-6	once	CASSFQGEGAPLHF	TGTGCCAGCAGCTTCCAGGGTGAGGGGGCACCCCTCCACTTT
14	TRBV6-9	TRBD1	TRBJ2-7	-	CASSRQGASYEQYF	TGTGCCAGCAGCAGACAGGGGGCCTCCTACGAGCAGTACTTC
14	TRBV30	-	TRBJ2-7	few	CAWSEGTGYYEQYF	TGTGCCTGGAGTGAAGGTACAGGATACTACGAGCAGTACTTC
11	TRBV3-1/TRBV3-2	-	TRBJ1-1	-	CASVRRTEAFF	TGTGCCAGCGTCCGGAGGACTGAAGCTTTCTTT
17	TRBV30	-	TRBJ1-5	-	CAWSPSSDSRGNQPQHF	TGTGCCTGGAGTCCCTCCTCGGACAGCCGGGGCAATCAGCCCCAGCATTTT
14	TRBV2	TRBD1	TRBJ2-5	-	CASRGTGGRETQYF	TGTGCCAGCAGGGGGACAGGGGGCAGGGAGACCCAGTACTTC
11	TRBV29-1	-	TRBJ2-1	-	CSVAFYNEQFF	TGCAGCGTTGCCTTCTACAATGAGCAGTTCTTC
14	TRBV6-5	-	TRBJ1-6	-	CASSYSANNSPLHF	TGTGCCAGCAGTTACTCCGCGAACAATTCACCCCTCCACTTT
16	TRBV9	TRBD2	TRBJ2-1	-	CASSILAGGSYNEQFF	TGTGCCAGCAGCATACTAGCGGGGGGTTCCTACAATGAGCAGTTCTTC
12	TRBV5-1	-	TRBJ2-1	-	CASSLADNEQFF	TGCGCCAGCAGCTTGGCGGACAATGAGCAGTTCTTC